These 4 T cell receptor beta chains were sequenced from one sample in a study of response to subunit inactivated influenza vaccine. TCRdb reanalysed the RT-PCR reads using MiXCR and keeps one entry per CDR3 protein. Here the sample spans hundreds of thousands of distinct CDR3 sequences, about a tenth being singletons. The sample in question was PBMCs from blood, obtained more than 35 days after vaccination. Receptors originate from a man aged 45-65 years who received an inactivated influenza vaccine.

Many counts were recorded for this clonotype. CDR3 coding DNA: TGCAGTGCTGCCCAGCGGGACGGGGTTAAAGAGCAGTACTTC. Amino acids: CSAAQRDGVKEQYF. The chain has TRBV20-1 and TRBJ2-7; the match to TRBD2 covers 7 bases. Per the germline V gene, CDR1 is DFQATT and CDR2 is SNEGSKA (reference sequence). This CDR3 region has 14 residues. Trimming took 5 bases from V and 7 from J; bases not matched to a gene: 14.

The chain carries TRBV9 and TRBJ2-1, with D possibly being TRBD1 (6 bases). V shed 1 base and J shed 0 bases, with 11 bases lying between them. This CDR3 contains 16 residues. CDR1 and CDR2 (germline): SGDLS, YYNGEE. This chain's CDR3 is CASSVTGFISYNEQFF. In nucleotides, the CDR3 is TGTGCCAGCAGCGTAACAGGGTTCATCTCCTACAATGAGCAGTTCTTC.

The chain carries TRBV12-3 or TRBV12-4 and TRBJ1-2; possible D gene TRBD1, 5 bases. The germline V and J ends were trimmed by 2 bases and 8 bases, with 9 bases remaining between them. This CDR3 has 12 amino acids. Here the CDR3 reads CASSLPGTGYTF. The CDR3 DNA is TGTGCCAGCAGTTTACCGGGGACCGGCTACACCTTC.

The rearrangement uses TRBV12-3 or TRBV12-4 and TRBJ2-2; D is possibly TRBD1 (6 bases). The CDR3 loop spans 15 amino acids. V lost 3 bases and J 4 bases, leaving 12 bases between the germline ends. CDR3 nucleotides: TGTGCCAGCAGTTTCCTCAACAGGGTCACCGGGGAGCTGTTTTTT. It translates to CASSFLNRVTGELFF.